The 32 T cell receptor beta chains in this list originate from one sample, sequenced in a study of T cells in Graves' hyperthyroidism and ophthalmopathy. The TCR beta CDR3 regions underwent amplification using RNA transcripts as the source. The HTBI primer set served for first-round RT-PCR of the TCR CDR3. TCRdb re-called the multiplex PCR reads through MiXCR, storing one row per CDR3 protein. The repertoire holds a few hundred thousand distinct CDR3 sequences, with approximately 15% as singletons. Sample: blood. The receptors shown here come from a woman aged 25 to 39 with Graves' hyperthyroidism.

Only a few counts were recorded for this clonotype. This chain links TRBV4-1 with TRBJ1-3; D is ambiguous. The V end was cut by 0 bases, the J end by 0 bases, with 6 bases between. The CDR3 totals 15 residues. CDR1 is MGHRA and CDR2 is YSYEKL in the germline V gene. The CDR3 DNA is TGCGCCAGCAGCCAAGATTGGGGCTCTGGAAACACCATATATTTT. This sequence encodes CASSQDWGSGNTIYF.

The chain uses TRBV25-1 and TRBJ2-4; tentative D call: TRBD2 (6 bases). This CDR3 comprises 18 residues. Germline CDR1 is MGHDK and CDR2 is SYGVNS. The ends were cut back, 5 bases at V and 0 bases at J, with 20 bases in the middle. The CDR3 loop is CASSPPDFGDLAKNIQYF. CDR3 sequence (DNA): TGTGCCAGCAGTCCCCCGGACTTTGGGGACTTAGCCAAAAACATTCAGTACTTC.

This clonotype has a count of ten or more. The rearrangement joins TRBV5-1 to TRBJ2-3; TRBD2 aligns across 13 bases. Germline V gene lookup returns CDR1 SGHRS and CDR2 YFSETQ. Unmatched junction bases numbered 3, after V lost 3 bases and J lost 2 bases. The CDR3 spans 16 residues. In DNA form, the CDR3 reads TGCGCCAGCAGCTGGACTAGCGGGAGAAACACAGATACGCAGTATTTT. This gives the protein CASSWTSGRNTDTQYF.

This clonotype came up many times. This CDR3 is CASSQGLDSYEQYF. CDR3 DNA: TGTGCCAGCAGCCAAGGACTAGACTCTTACGAGCAGTACTTC. The chain employs TRBV7-2 and TRBJ2-7, with 7 bases that match TRBD2. This CDR3 is 14 amino acids long. Germline CDR1 reads SGHTA; CDR2 reads FQGNSA. J gave up 4 bases and V 5 bases, and 8 bases lay outside the gene matches.

This clonotype has just a few counts. The chain uses TRBV19 and TRBJ2-3; D ambiguous. Germline V gives CDR1 LNHDA, CDR2 SQIVND (reference sequence). The CDR3 has 14 amino acids. Trimming took off 6 bases at V and 0 bases at J, with 10 bases between the two ends. The CDR3 here is CASRSSPSTDTQYF. CDR3 nucleotides: TGTGCCAGTAGATCCAGCCCTAGCACAGATACGCAGTATTTT.

This clonotype was seen only a few times. The gene calls are TRBV20-1 and TRBJ2-7; TRBD2 might be the D (5 bases). From germline, CDR1 is DFQATT and CDR2 SNEGSKA (reference sequence). The CDR3 has 12 residues. V dropped 3 bases and J dropped 4 bases, with 10 bases sitting between them. The CDR3 coding sequence is TGCAGTGCTAGCGGGAATCAATACGAGCAGTACTTC. This sequence encodes CSASGNQYEQYF.

This clonotype was recorded at least ten times. The J gene is TRBJ2-1, the V gene TRBV12-3 or TRBV12-4; 11 nucleotides align to TRBD2. This CDR3 is built from 15 residues. The J segment lost 2 bases and the V segment lost 6 bases, leaving 3 bases of the junction unmatched. The CDR3 is CASRQLAGAYNEQFF. The CDR3, as DNA: TGTGCCAGCAGACAACTAGCGGGGGCCTACAATGAGCAGTTCTTC.

This clonotype was seen a handful of times. V usage is TRBV6-1 and J usage is TRBJ2-7, with 10 bases that match TRBD1. Germline-derived CDR1 and CDR2 are MNHNS and SASEGT. This CDR3 has 16 residues. V trimming: 3 bases; J trimming: 4 bases; junction bases outside the gene matches: 9. The DNA of the CDR3 is TGTGCCAGCAGTGATCCTGGGACAGGGGAGTCTTACGAGCAGTACTTC. Translating gives CASSDPGTGESYEQYF.

The chain is built from TRBV6-5 and TRBJ2-7; 8 bases agree with TRBD1. Germline CDR1 and CDR2: MNHEY and SVGAGI. This CDR3 spans 18 amino acids. V was pared by 0 bases and J by 6 bases, with 16 bases of the junction left unmatched. The CDR3 sequence: CASSYSGAWTGTVGEQYF. In nucleotides, the CDR3 is TGTGCCAGCAGTTACTCGGGCGCTTGGACAGGGACCGTAGGCGAGCAGTACTTC.

Note on this clonotype: A clone one base away is much larger, so this may be a read error. The DNA for the CDR3 is TGTGCCAGCAGTTACTCCCCTGGCGGGAGGGTGTATGAGCAGTTCTTC. This sequence encodes CASSYSPGGRVYEQFF. The rearrangement uses TRBV6-6 and TRBJ2-1, with TRBD2 matching 9 bases. Germline V gene data show CDR1 as MNHNY and CDR2 as SVGAGI (reference sequence). V shed 0 bases, J shed 8 bases, and the junction held 8 bases outside the gene matches. This CDR3 contains 16 residues.

This clonotype has ten or more counts. The chain is built from TRBV20-1 and TRBJ2-5; 9 bases match TRBD1. The germline V gene encodes CDR1 DFQATT and CDR2 SNEGSKA (reference sequence). The V segment lost 0 bases and the J segment 2 bases; nucleotides outside the gene matches: 7. CDR3 size: 16 residues. The CDR3 loop reads CSARDWADRGQETQYF. As DNA, the CDR3 is TGCAGTGCTAGAGATTGGGCGGACAGGGGTCAAGAGACCCAGTACTTC.

The chain uses TRBV19 and TRBJ2-1, with TRBD2 as a possible D gene (5 bases). Germline V CDR1 and CDR2: LNHDA, SQIVND (reference sequence). The CDR3 has 14 residues. Deletions cut 3 bases from V and 9 bases from J, with 15 bases between. CDR3 loop: CASSMAGLLSEQFF. CDR3 nucleotide sequence: TGTGCCAGTAGTATGGCTGGACTGCTCAGTGAGCAGTTCTTC.

A few counts support this clonotype. This rearrangement joins TRBV6-5 to TRBJ1-3; 10 bases map to TRBD1. J gave up 2 bases and V 3 bases, and 10 bases lay outside the gene matches. Looked up from germline, CDR1 is MNHEY and CDR2 is SVGAGI. CDR3 length: 18 amino acids. This CDR3 is CASSYGGRDRGAGNTIYF. The CDR3 DNA reads as TGTGCCAGCAGTTATGGGGGCCGGGACAGGGGTGCTGGAAACACCATATATTTT.

In its sample, this clonotype was seen many times. At one end, the junction sequence differs from germline, possibly due to a read error. This rearrangement joins TRBV24-1 to TRBJ2-7, with 8 bases lining up with TRBD1. Germline CDR1 reads KGHDR; CDR2 reads SFDVKD. The CDR3 extends over 15 amino acids. The CDR3 sequence: CATSDTGTGSYGQYF. The CDR3 DNA reads TGTGCCACCAGTGACACCGGGACAGGCTCCTACGGGCAGTACTTC.

The rearrangement links TRBV5-1 to TRBJ2-7, with D possibly TRBD2 on 5 matching bases. From germline, CDR1 is SGHRS and CDR2 YFSETQ. V dropped 1 base and J dropped 6 bases, with 11 bases sitting between them. This CDR3 is 13 amino acids long. CDR3 bases: TGCGCCAGCAGCTTGAATACTAGAAGCGAGCAGTACTTC. This sequence encodes CASSLNTRSEQYF.

This clonotype has more than one count but fewer than ten. This chain joins TRBV2 and TRBJ2-4; D might be TRBD1 or TRBD2, each matching 5 bases. This CDR3 is built from 11 residues. Trimming left V 10 bases short and J 6 bases short, with 10 bases between. The V gene's germline CDR1 is SNHLY and CDR2 FYNNEI. The CDR3 loop is CAMGTGNIQYF. The CDR3 DNA reads TGTGCCATGGGGACCGGAAACATTCAGTACTTC.

This chain connects TRBV11-3 to TRBJ2-3, with 8 bases aligning to TRBD1. The CDR3 spans 15 residues. V was pared by 2 bases and J by 5 bases, with 6 bases of the junction left unmatched. CDR1 and CDR2 from the germline V gene are SGHNT and YENEEA. The CDR3 DNA sequence: TGTGCCAGCAGCTTACTCGGACAGGGTGGAGATACGCAGTATTTT. This codes for CASSLLGQGGDTQYF. Full variable domain (missing parts from reference TRBV11-3 and TRBJ2-3): EAGVVQSPRYKIIEKKQPVAFWCNPISGHNTLYWYLQNLGQGPELLIRYENEEAVDDSQLPKDRFSAERLKGVDSTLKIQPAELGDSAVYLCASSLLGQGGDTQYFGPGTRLTVL.

This clonotype occurred many times. CDR3 DNA: TGTGCCAGCAGCGGAGGGGACGGGAGCTCCTACAATGAGCAGTTCTTC. Protein sequence: CASSGGDGSSYNEQFF. The rearrangement joins TRBV7-9 to TRBJ2-1; possible D gene TRBD2, 6 bases. From germline, CDR1 is SEHNR and CDR2 FQNEAQ (reference sequence). There are 16 residues in the CDR3. Trimming cost V 5 bases and J 0 bases, with 14 bases left between them.

This rearrangement joins TRBV19 to TRBJ1-2, with TRBD1 matching over 12 bases. J lost 7 bases, V lost 6 bases, and 6 bases had no gene match. Germline CDR1 reads LNHDA; CDR2 reads SQIVND (reference sequence). CDR3 size: 14 residues. The CDR3 sequence: CASRPGQGAFGYTF. CDR3 nucleotide sequence: TGTGCCAGTAGACCGGGACAGGGGGCGTTTGGCTACACCTTC.

In this sample, this clonotype turned up a few times. V usage is TRBV7-2 and J usage is TRBJ1-2, with D possibly being TRBD1 (5 bases). Germline V lookup: CDR1 SGHTA, CDR2 FQGNSA. There are 18 residues in the CDR3. The V end was cut by 0 bases, the J end by 4 bases, with 21 bases between. CDR3 loop: CASSLAPGAYTDSYGYTF. The CDR3 bases are TGTGCCAGCAGCTTAGCGCCCGGGGCCTACACTGACAGCTATGGCTACACCTTC.

The J gene is TRBJ2-7, the V gene TRBV15; tentatively, D is TRBD2 (5 bases). Trimming cost V 0 bases and J 6 bases, with 9 bases left between them. The CDR3 runs to 13 residues. The germline CDR1 and CDR2 sequences are LNHNV and YYDKDF (reference sequence). CDR3 in DNA: TGTGCCACCAGCAGAGATATGGGGAGCGAGCAGTACTTC. Translation gives CATSRDMGSEQYF.

The chain combines TRBV18 with TRBJ2-6; D is possibly TRBD1 or TRBD2 (6 bases each). V was trimmed by 0 bases and J by 4 bases, leaving 13 bases between them. The CDR3 consists of 17 residues. Germline V gene sequence: CDR1 KGHSH, CDR2 LQKENI. The CDR3 spells CASSPPPGATGANVLTF. The CDR3 bases are TGTGCCAGCTCACCACCCCCGGGGGCTACAGGGGCCAACGTCCTGACTTTC.

The V gene is TRBV10-3, the J gene TRBJ2-1, with no clear D. Germline assignment: CDR1 ENHRY and CDR2 SYGVKD. The CDR3 length is 13 residues. V was pared by 5 bases and J by 3 bases, with 8 bases between. This CDR3 reads CAISRSGYNEQFF. The CDR3 coding sequence is TGTGCCATCAGTAGGTCAGGCTACAATGAGCAGTTCTTC.

This clonotype has ten or more counts. The chain links TRBV5-1 to TRBJ1-1, with unresolved D. CDR1 is SGHRS, CDR2 YFSETQ, per germline. This CDR3 is 13 amino acids long. V dropped 5 bases and J dropped 4 bases, with 12 bases sitting between them. The CDR3 DNA is TGCGCCAGCAGAAACGGCTACGGCACTGAAGCTTTCTTT. Amino acids: CASRNGYGTEAFF.

V and J are TRBV10-3 and TRBJ2-2; D call uncertain. The V and J ends lost 10 bases and 0 bases respectively, with 6 bases between them. In germline, CDR1 is ENHRY, CDR2 SYGVKD. CDR3 length: 12 amino acids. The CDR3 DNA is TGTGCCACTACACCGAACACCGGGGAGCTGTTTTTT. Translated, it gives CATTPNTGELFF.

The chain uses TRBV6-2 or TRBV6-3 and TRBJ1-2; 8 bases fit TRBD1. J gave up 8 bases and V 2 bases, and 7 bases lay outside the gene matches. The germline gives CDR1 MNHEY, CDR2 SVGEGT. The CDR3 totals 14 residues. This chain's CDR3 is CASSYPQTGDGYTF. CDR3 in DNA: TGTGCCAGCAGTTACCCCCAGACAGGGGACGGCTACACCTTC.

CDR3 sequence: CATSDDLGNTIYF. In nucleotides, the CDR3 is TGTGCCACCAGTGATGACCTAGGAAACACCATATATTTT. The chain uses TRBV24-1 and TRBJ1-3; D gene ambiguous. This CDR3 has 13 amino acids. Germline CDR1 is KGHDR and CDR2 is SFDVKD. Trimming left V 3 bases short and J 4 bases short, with 6 bases between.

On this clonotype: Compared with germline, one end of the junction differs, possibly owing to a read error. For the CDR3, the DNA is TGCAGTGCTGGAGATTTTGGCCTCGACGAAACAAACGTCTATGGCTACACCTTC. Its protein product is CSAGDFGLDETNVYGYTF. This rearrangement joins TRBV20-1 to TRBJ1-2; D not certain. The CDR3 extends over 18 amino acids. The germline gives CDR1 DFQATT, CDR2 SNEGSKA (reference sequence).

Ten or more counts support this clonotype. The gene calls are TRBV11-2 and TRBJ2-3, with a possible D match to TRBD1 (6 bases). The germline V gene has CDR1 SGHAT and CDR2 FQNNGV. This CDR3 is built from 15 residues. V was shortened by 4 bases and J by 4 bases, with 15 bases between the two germline ends. CDR3 sequence: CASSSSDRRADTQYF. The CDR3 DNA sequence: TGTGCCAGCAGCTCGTCAGACAGGAGAGCAGATACGCAGTATTTT. The complete variable domain, with remaining parts taken from reference TRBV11-2 and TRBJ2-3, reads EAGVAQSPRYKIIEKRQSVAFWCNPISGHATLYWYQQILGQGPKLLIQFQNNGVVDDSQLPKDRFSAERLKGVDSTLKIQPAKLEDSAVYLCASSSSDRRADTQYFGPGTRLTVL.

At least ten counts were recorded for this clonotype. The chain links TRBV30 to TRBJ2-5; the D gene is possibly TRBD1 (6 bases). Trimming left V 5 bases short and J 0 bases short, with 7 bases between. Germline loops: CDR1 GTSNPN, CDR2 SVGIG (reference sequence). The CDR3 extends over 12 amino acids. CDR3 in amino acids: CAWGTNQETQYF. CDR3 DNA: TGTGCCTGGGGGACAAACCAAGAGACCCAGTACTTC.

This clonotype occurred many times. The chain is built from TRBV5-1 and TRBJ2-1; 8 nucleotides match TRBD2. The ends lost 4 bases at V and 0 bases at J; junction bases unmatched: 6. The CDR3 is made up of 16 amino acids. Germline V gene sequence: CDR1 SGHRS, CDR2 YFSETQ. CDR3 DNA: TGCGCCAGCAGCACAGCGGGAGCGAGCTCCTACAATGAGCAGTTCTTC. As protein: CASSTAGASSYNEQFF.

J is TRBJ2-2 and V is TRBV6-2 or TRBV6-3; 8 bases line up with TRBD2. CDR1 and CDR2 from the germline V gene are MNHEY and SVGEGT. CDR3 size: 16 residues. The ends lost 4 bases at V and 8 bases at J; junction bases unmatched: 12. The DNA for the CDR3 is TGTGCCAGCAGTTGGGACGGCTCAGTAGCGGGGGGGGAGCTGTTTTTT. Protein product: CASSWDGSVAGGELFF.